A selection of T cell receptor beta chains follows, all from one sample in a study of a mutant IDH1 vaccine in newly diagnosed glioma. The repertoire was sequenced with immunoSEQ multiplex PCR; TCRdb's copy has only in-frame clones and lacks some. The table shows 60,000 to 70,000 clones, with 75% to 90% occurring only once. These receptors lack a known antigen. The sequenced sample was PBMCs, obtained from a glioma patient whose treatment included an IDH1 peptide vaccine. The receptors were gathered from a man under 40 with glioma. CDR3s include the opening cysteine and the closing phenylalanine or tryptophan. D genes are given only for firm matches. Part of the rows lack a size; the others show once, few, many or a class for expanded clones.

DNA	CDR3	V	J	D	size
TGTGCCTGGAGTCCCGACACAAATCAGCCCCAGCATTTT	CAWSPDTNQPQHF	TRBV30	TRBJ1-5	.	few
TGTGCCAGCAGCTTAGATCCCCGACAGGGGGCGCATGAGCAGTACTTC	CASSLDPRQGAHEQYF	TRBV11-2	TRBJ2-7	TRBD1	.
TGTGCCAGTAGTAGGGGATTTTTTTACGAGCAGTACTTC	CASSRGFFYEQYF	TRBV19	TRBJ2-7	.	once
TGTGCCACCAGCAGAGGGTCAGACCGGGCCAATGAGCAGTTCTTC	CATSRGSDRANEQFF	TRBV15	TRBJ2-1	.	.
TGCGCCAGCAGCTTGTATTATGTCGACAGTTCTAATACTGAAGCTTTCTTT	CASSLYYVDSSNTEAFF	TRBV5-1	TRBJ1-1	.	.
TGTGCCAGCGAGAGGGACGGCAGAAAAAACATTCAGTACTTC	CASERDGRKNIQYF	TRBV7-2	TRBJ2-4	.	.
TGTGCCAGCAGCTCCCAGTGGTACAATGAGCAGTTCTTC	CASSSQWYNEQFF	TRBV7-2	TRBJ2-1	.	.
TGTGCCAGCAGCCAGCCGCAGGGGTCCTTGAACACTGAAGCTTTCTTT	CASSQPQGSLNTEAFF	TRBV28	TRBJ1-1	.	few
TGTGCCACCCGAGTCAAGACAGAAGAAGCTTTCTTT	CATRVKTEEAFF	TRBV19	TRBJ1-1	.	.
TGTGCCATCAGTCCTGTGGGATATCCAAGGGAGCAGTACTTC	CAISPVGYPREQYF	TRBV10-3	TRBJ2-7	.	few
TGTGCCAGCAGAGCTCCCCAGGGGACCGGCTACGAGCAGTACTTC	CASRAPQGTGYEQYF	TRBV27	TRBJ2-7	.	.
TGTGCCAGCAGTTACACAGGGGGGATTGAAGCTTTCTTT	CASSYTGGIEAFF	TRBV6-6	TRBJ1-1	TRBD1	.
TGTGCCAGCAGCCTTAGGACAGACACTGAAGCTTTCTTT	CASSLRTDTEAFF	TRBV2	TRBJ1-1	.	.
TGTGCCAGCAGCGTAGGTTCTAGCACAGATACGCAGTATTTT	CASSVGSSTDTQYF	TRBV9	TRBJ2-3	.	.
TGTGCCAGCACCGACCGGCCCTCCTACGAGCAGTACTTC	CASTDRPSYEQYF	TRBV27	TRBJ2-7	.	.
TGTGCCAGCAGTGACCCGCAGAGGCCCGGGGAGCTGTTTTTT	CASSDPQRPGELFF	TRBV6-4	TRBJ2-2	.	.
TGTGCCAGCAGTCGACAGGGATCAGCTTTCTTT	CASSRQGSAFF	TRBV6-5	TRBJ1-1	TRBD1	.
TGTGCCAGCAGTTACAAGTACAGGGACCATTCACCCCTCCACTTT	CASSYKYRDHSPLHF	TRBV6-5	TRBJ1-6	.	few
TGCGCCAGCAGCCAAGAACCAGGGGACAGGGGGATCTCCTCCGAGCAGTACTTC	CASSQEPGDRGISSEQYF	TRBV4-1	TRBJ2-7	TRBD1	.